The 9 T cell receptor beta chains below were found in one sample sequenced in a study of T cell changes during pregnancy in multiple sclerosis. Here immunoSEQ multiplex PCR was the method, and the copy in TCRdb shows in-frame clones only, minus some. The table has tens of thousands of clones, roughly 92% seen once. Material: CD4+ T cells from peripheral blood mononuclear cells, obtained in the third trimester of pregnancy. Every receptor here comes from a female donor with multiple sclerosis, enrolled in a pregnancy study.

V is TRBV29-1 and J is TRBJ1-2, with 10 bases fitting TRBD1. This CDR3 spans 13 amino acids. Germline CDR1 SQVTM, CDR2 ANQGSEA. V lost 6 bases to trimming and J lost 2 bases; unmatched junction nucleotides: 3. CDR3 in DNA: TGCAGCGTGGGGACAGGGGTCAACTATGGCTACACCTTC. Protein sequence: CSVGTGVNYGYTF. Full variable domain (remainder filled in from reference TRBV29-1 and TRBJ1-2): SAVISQKPSRDICQRGTSLTIQCQVDSQVTMMFWYRQQPGQSLTLIATANQGSEATYESGFVIDKFPISRPNLTFSTLTVSNMSPEDSSIYLCSVGTGVNYGYTFGSGTRLTVV.

This chain connects TRBV28 to TRBJ1-4, with D tentatively TRBD1 (5 bases). The ends were cut back, 11 bases at V and 10 bases at J, with 14 bases in the middle. Germline V gene data show CDR1 as MDHEN and CDR2 as SYDVKM. The CDR3 runs 11 residues. CDR3 coding DNA: TGTGCCTGGGGCAGTCTTAGAAAACTGTTTTTT. Translating it yields CAWGSLRKLFF.

The chain has TRBV5-4 and TRBJ2-5; D unclear. Trimming stripped 0 bases from V and 1 base from J, with 10 bases between. The CDR3 loop spans 15 amino acids. Germline-derived CDR1 and CDR2 are SGHNT and YYREEE (reference sequence). The CDR3 loop is CASSLDRRSQETQYF. CDR3 nucleotide sequence: TGTGCCAGCAGCTTGGACAGAAGATCCCAAGAGACCCAGTACTTC.

The CDR3 loop is CASSLSSGATYNEQFF. The DNA for the CDR3 is TGTGCCAGCAGCTTAAGCAGCGGAGCAACCTACAATGAGCAGTTCTTC. J is TRBJ2-1 and V is TRBV7-9; a possible D gene is TRBD2 (5 bases). This CDR3 has 16 amino acids. V was cut by 2 bases and J by 2 bases, with 13 bases left in between. Germline CDR1 reads SEHNR; CDR2 reads FQNEAQ (reference sequence). The entire variable domain, with the rest obtained from reference TRBV7-9 and TRBJ2-1, is as follows: DTGVSQNPRHKITKRGQNVTFRCDPISEHNRLYWYRQTLGQGPEFLTYFQNEAQLEKSRLLSDRFSAERPKGSFSTLEIQRTEQGDSAMYLCASSLSSGATYNEQFFGPGTRLTVL.

The gene calls are TRBV19 and TRBJ1-4; D possibly corresponds to TRBD1 (6 bases). The V and J ends lost 6 bases and 0 bases respectively, with 11 bases between them. This CDR3 contains 15 residues. Looked up from germline, CDR1 is LNHDA and CDR2 is SQIVND (reference sequence). For the CDR3, the DNA is TGTGCCAGTAGGGACCAGGGGACAACTAATGAAAAACTGTTTTTT. Its protein is CASRDQGTTNEKLFF.

The V call is TRBV6-1, the J call TRBJ1-5; the D gene is possibly TRBD1 (5 bases). CDR1 is MNHNS, CDR2 SASEGT, per germline. The length of the CDR3 is 13 residues. V lost 6 bases and J lost 6, with 12 bases in between. The CDR3 coding sequence is TGTGCCAGCAGCCTCCGGGGGGGTCAGCCCCAGCATTTT. It is translated as CASSLRGGQPQHF.

The J gene is TRBJ2-3, the V gene TRBV29-1, with 7 bases matching TRBD2. The trim removed 4 bases at V and 6 bases at J, leaving 10 bases unmatched. Looked up from germline, CDR1 is SQVTM and CDR2 is ANQGSEA. This CDR3 comprises 14 residues. The CDR3 DNA follows: TGCAGCGTTGTCGTAGCGGGTCTGGGGGATACGCAGTATTTT. Its protein is CSVVVAGLGDTQYF.

The V and J genes are TRBV2 and TRBJ2-2; 8 nucleotides match TRBD1. J was trimmed by 5 bases and V by 8 bases; bases with no gene match: 10. From germline, CDR1 is SNHLY and CDR2 FYNNEI. The length of the CDR3 is 15 residues. CDR3 in DNA: TGTGCCAGCGGGGACAGGAAAAAAATTACCGGGGAGCTGTTTTTT. Residues: CASGDRKKITGELFF.

The chain combines TRBV5-1 with TRBJ1-1; D might be TRBD1 (6 bases). CDR1 and CDR2 (germline): SGHRS, YFSETQ. The V gene lost 1 base and the J gene lost 5 bases, with 12 bases spanning the gap. There are 14 residues in the CDR3. The CDR3 DNA follows: TGCGCCAGCAGCTTGCCAGGGGCGCGTACTGAAGCTTTCTTT. Translated, it gives CASSLPGARTEAFF.